Detailed here is one TCR beta chain. Its antigen is still unknown. A read error may produce the germline difference seen at one junction end. The sample belongs to a study of tumor and adjacent non-tumor tissue in lung cancer. Overall study: Patients comprised 12 adenocarcinoma, 2 squamous cell carcinoma and 1 small cell lung cancer. Aged roughly 30 to 85 years, patients included fewer than 11 men and several women with stage I to III disease.

No cell sorting was done before RNA was extracted from the tissue. The library came from three nested PCR rounds adapted from ARM-PCR protocols. TCRdb re-derived calls from the multiplex PCR reads in MiXCR, one entry per CDR3 protein. This sample has 120,000 or so distinct CDR3 sequences, with 84% found just once. The study, taken as a whole, reports: Shorter survival was associated with higher TCR diversity in tumors. Tumor repertoires had a smaller top 100 clone share than normal lung.

The sequencing sample was made of lung tumor tissue. The receptor comes from a man aged 65 to 79 with non-small cell lung cancer.

The CDR3 bases are TGTGTCAGCAGCAGAAGTGGGACAAGTAATAAAAAACTATTTTTT. As protein: CVSSRSGTSNKKLFF. The V and J genes are TRBV11-2 and TRBJ1-4, with a tentative D call TRBD1 (6 bases). This CDR3 has 15 amino acids. CDR1 and CDR2 (germline): SGHAT, FQNNGV.